The 7 T cell receptor beta chains reported below all come from one sample, sequenced in a study of T cells after yellow fever vaccination. In TCRdb, the 5' RACE reads were re-called with MiXCR into one record per CDR3 protein. The sample records about 170,000 distinct CDR3 sequences, approximately 6.2% being singletons. This material consisted of CD4+ T cells sorted from PBMCs, taken on the day of the first yellow fever vaccination. The receptor source for this set is a man aged 18 to 30 who received the YFV17D yellow fever vaccine.

This clonotype was seen only a few times. CDR3 residues: CASSPRSGGQPQHF. CDR3 DNA sequence: TGTGCCAGCTCACCAAGATCGGGGGGCCAGCCCCAGCATTTT. This chain connects TRBV18 to TRBJ1-5; a possible D gene is TRBD1 (6 bases). The CDR3 runs 14 residues. The germline gives CDR1 KGHSH, CDR2 LQKENI. Trimming stripped 2 bases from V and 7 bases from J, with 12 bases between. The full variable domain, completed using reference TRBV18 and TRBJ1-5, is NAGVMQNPRHLVRRRGQEARLRCSPMKGHSHVYWYRQLPEEGLKFMVYLQKENIIDESGMPKERFSAEFPKEGPSILRIQQVVRGDSAAYFCASSPRSGGQPQHFGDGTRLSIL.

Only a few counts were recorded for this clonotype. V usage is TRBV5-5 and J usage is TRBJ2-3, with D uncertain. The ends were cut back, 0 bases at V and 3 bases at J, with 11 bases in the middle. The CDR3 loop spans 15 amino acids. CDR1 is SGHKS and CDR2 is YYEKEE in the germline V gene (reference sequence). The CDR3 bases are TGTGCCAGCAGCTTGGATGGGGTGGGTACAGATACGCAGTATTTT. It yields the protein CASSLDGVGTDTQYF.

The chain combines TRBV6-5 with TRBJ1-1; D uncertain. CDR1 and CDR2 from the germline V gene are MNHEY and SVGAGI. The CDR3 is 15 residues long. Trimming shortened V by 2 bases and J by 4 bases, and 14 bases separated the two germline ends. The CDR3 is CASSYVRWTLTEAFF. As DNA, the CDR3 is TGTGCCAGCAGTTACGTCCGTTGGACCCTCACTGAAGCTTTCTTT.

With regard to this clonotype: This sequence may be a read error, since a much larger clone differs from it by one base. The gene calls are TRBV9 and TRBJ1-6; no reliable D call. The ends were cut back, 3 bases at V and 4 bases at J, with 8 bases in the middle. The germline V gene has CDR1 SGDLS and CDR2 YYNGEE. The CDR3 contains 14 residues. The CDR3 protein is CASSELPYNSPLHF. DNA of the CDR3: TGTGCCAGCAGCGAGCTACCTTATAATTCACCCCTCCACTTT. Supplemented by reference TRBV9 and TRBJ1-6, the full variable domain reads DSGVTQTPKHLITATGQRVTLRCSPRSGDLSVYWYQQSLDQGLQFLIQYYNGEERAKGNILERFSAQQFPDLHSELNLSSLELGDSALYFCASSELPYNSPLHFGNGTRLTVT.

V and J are TRBV5-1 and TRBJ1-6; no clear D gene. Trimming removed 2 bases at V and 9 bases at J, with 9 bases between. Per the germline V gene, CDR1 is SGHRS and CDR2 is YFSETQ. The CDR3 is 13 residues long. The CDR3 sequence is CASSFGESSPLHF. The CDR3 region has the DNA TGCGCCAGCAGCTTCGGGGAAAGTTCACCCCTCCACTTT.

The J gene is TRBJ2-7, the V gene TRBV20-1; 9 nucleotides agree with TRBD1. Germline V gene lookup returns CDR1 DFQATT and CDR2 SNEGSKA (reference sequence). V lost 2 bases, J lost 3 bases, and 8 bases stayed unmatched. The CDR3 has 15 residues. CDR3 in DNA: TGCAGTGCTAGAAATCCGACAGGGGGAAACTACGAGCAGTACTTC. This encodes CSARNPTGGNYEQYF.

The chain employs TRBV5-4 and TRBJ2-7; 8 bases match TRBD2. CDR1 SGHNT and CDR2 YYREEE come from the germline V gene (reference sequence). J was trimmed by 5 bases and V by 4 bases; bases with no gene match: 5. CDR3 length: 13 residues. The CDR3 nucleotides read TGTGCCAGCAGCACCAGGACTAGCAACGAGCAGTACGTC. Its translation is CASSTRTSNEQYV.